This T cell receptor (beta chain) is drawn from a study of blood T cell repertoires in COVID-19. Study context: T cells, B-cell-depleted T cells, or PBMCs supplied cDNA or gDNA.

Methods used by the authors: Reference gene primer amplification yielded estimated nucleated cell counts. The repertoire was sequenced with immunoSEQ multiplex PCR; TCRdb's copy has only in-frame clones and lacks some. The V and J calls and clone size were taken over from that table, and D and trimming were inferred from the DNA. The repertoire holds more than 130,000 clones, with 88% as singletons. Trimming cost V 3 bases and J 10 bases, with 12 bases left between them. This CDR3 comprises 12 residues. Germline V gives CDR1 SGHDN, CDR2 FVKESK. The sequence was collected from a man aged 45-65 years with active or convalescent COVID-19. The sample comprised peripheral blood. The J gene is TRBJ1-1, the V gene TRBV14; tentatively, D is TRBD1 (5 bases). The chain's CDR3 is CASSQGWGVAFF. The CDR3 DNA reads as TGTGCCAGCAGCCAGGGATGGGGGGTAGCTTTCTTT.